These T cell receptor beta chains were read from a single sample in a study of cytomegalovirus exposure and HLA in healthy donors. Assay used: immunoSEQ multiplex PCR; TCRdb lists only in-frame clones, some missing. This sample yields some 71,000 clones, of which 70% are seen a single time; 8.5% to 10% belongs to the top ten. Sequencing was done on a sample of PBMCs. The receptor source for this set is a woman aged 45-60 years in good health and CMV-seropositive. Both conserved end residues are part of each CDR3. A D gene is named only where the DNA matches it firmly. Clone size, where shown, is once, few, many, or a class for clones that have expanded.

size | J | V | D | CDR3 | DNA
- | TRBJ2-2 | TRBV5-5 | TRBD1 | CASSLEDRGANTGELFF | TGTGCCAGCAGCTTGGAAGACAGGGGGGCGAACACCGGGGAGCTGTTTTTT
few | TRBJ2-7 | TRBV20-1 | - | CSAKDGYEQYF | TGCAGTGCTAAAGACGGCTACGAGCAGTACTTC
- | TRBJ1-2 | TRBV28 | TRBD1 | CASRDGTGNYGYTF | TGTGCCAGCAGAGACGGGACAGGGAACTATGGCTACACCTTC
- | TRBJ1-1 | TRBV5-1 | TRBD1 | CASSSPTGANTEAFF | TGCGCCAGCAGCTCCCCGACAGGGGCGAACACTGAAGCTTTCTTT
- | TRBJ2-7 | TRBV28 | TRBD1 | CASSLDDRAQYF | TGTGCCAGCAGTTTAGACGACAGGGCCCAGTACTTC
- | TRBJ2-2 | TRBV7-2 | - | CASSLFTGNTGELFF | TGTGCCAGCAGTTTATTCACAGGGAACACCGGGGAGCTGTTTTTT
- | TRBJ2-2 | TRBV27 | TRBD2 | CASGGGLAQNTGELFF | TGTGCCAGCGGTGGAGGACTAGCGCAGAACACCGGGGAGCTGTTTTTT
- | TRBJ2-1 | TRBV7-6 | TRBD2 | CASSLGLAGVNEQFF | TGTGCCAGCAGCCTTGGACTAGCTGGGGTCAATGAGCAGTTCTTC
- | TRBJ2-1 | TRBV7-2 | - | CASSSLAPFF | TGTGCCAGCAGCTCACTAGCCCCGTTCTTC
- | TRBJ2-5 | TRBV7-2 | - | CASSLVTLDEETQYF | TGTGCCAGCAGCCTCGTGACACTAGACGAAGAGACCCAGTACTTC
once | TRBJ2-7 | TRBV2 | - | CASSDWGRESSYEQYF | TGTGCCAGCAGTGATTGGGGGCGGGAGTCATCCTACGAGCAGTACTTC
- | TRBJ2-2 | TRBV27 | - | CASSLGDTTGELFF | TGTGCCAGCAGTTTAGGGGACACCACCGGGGAGCTGTTTTTT